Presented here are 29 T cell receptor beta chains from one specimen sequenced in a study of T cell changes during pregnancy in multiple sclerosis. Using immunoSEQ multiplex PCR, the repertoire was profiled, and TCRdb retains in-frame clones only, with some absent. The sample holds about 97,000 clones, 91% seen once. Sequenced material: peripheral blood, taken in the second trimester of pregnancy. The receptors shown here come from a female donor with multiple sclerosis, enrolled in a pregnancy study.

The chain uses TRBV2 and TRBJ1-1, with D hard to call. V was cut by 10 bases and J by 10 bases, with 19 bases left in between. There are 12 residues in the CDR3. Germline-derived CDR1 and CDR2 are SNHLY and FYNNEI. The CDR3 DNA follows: TGTGCCACCTCCCTAGGGCAAGAGGGAGCTTTCTTT. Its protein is CATSLGQEGAFF.

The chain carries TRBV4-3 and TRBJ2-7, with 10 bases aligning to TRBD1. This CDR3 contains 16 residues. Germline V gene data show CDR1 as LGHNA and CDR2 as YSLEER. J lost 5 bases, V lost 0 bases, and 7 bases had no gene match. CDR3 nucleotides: TGCGCCAGCAGCCAAGAGCTGGGGACAGGGGCCCACGAGCAGTACTTC. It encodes CASSQELGTGAHEQYF.

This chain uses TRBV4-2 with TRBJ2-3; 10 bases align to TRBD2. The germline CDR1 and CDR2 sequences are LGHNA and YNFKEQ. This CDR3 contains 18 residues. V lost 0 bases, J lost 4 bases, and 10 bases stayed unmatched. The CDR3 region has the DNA TGTGCCAGCAGCCAAGACCCGCTCGGACTAGCGGACCCAGATACGCAGTATTTT. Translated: CASSQDPLGLADPDTQYF.

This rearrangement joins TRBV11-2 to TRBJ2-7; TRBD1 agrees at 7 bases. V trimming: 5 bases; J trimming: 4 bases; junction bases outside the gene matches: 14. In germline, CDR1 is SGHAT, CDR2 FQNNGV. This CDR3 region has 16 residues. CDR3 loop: CASSPGPGTVIYEQYF. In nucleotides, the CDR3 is TGTGCCAGCAGCCCGGGGCCCGGGACAGTTATTTACGAGCAGTACTTC.

Written as DNA, the CDR3 is TGTGCCAGCAGTGAAGCCAGGAAGGCTAGCACAGATACGCAGTATTTT. Protein sequence: CASSEARKASTDTQYF. The rearrangement joins TRBV2 to TRBJ2-3; no clear D. From germline, CDR1 is SNHLY and CDR2 FYNNEI. CDR3 length: 16 residues. With 0 bases removed from V and 0 bases from J, the gap between germline ends came to 10 bases.

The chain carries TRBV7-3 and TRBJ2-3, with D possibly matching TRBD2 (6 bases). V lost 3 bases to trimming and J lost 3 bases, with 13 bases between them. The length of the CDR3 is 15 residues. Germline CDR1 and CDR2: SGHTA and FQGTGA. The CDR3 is CASSLGLLGTDTQYF. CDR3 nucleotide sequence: TGTGCCAGCAGCTTGGGACTCCTAGGGACAGATACGCAGTATTTT.

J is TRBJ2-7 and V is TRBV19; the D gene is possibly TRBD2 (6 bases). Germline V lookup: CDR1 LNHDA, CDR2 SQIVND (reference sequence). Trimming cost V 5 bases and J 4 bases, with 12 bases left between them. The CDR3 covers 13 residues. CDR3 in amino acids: CASSSNSGYEQYF. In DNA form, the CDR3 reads TGTGCCAGTAGTTCCAATAGCGGTTACGAGCAGTACTTC.

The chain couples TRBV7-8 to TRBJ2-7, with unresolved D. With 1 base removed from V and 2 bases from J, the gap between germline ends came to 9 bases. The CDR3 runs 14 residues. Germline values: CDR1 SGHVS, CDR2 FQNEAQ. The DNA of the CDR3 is TGTGCCAGCAGCTTAGTTCCCAGAACCTACGAGCAGTACTTC. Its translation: CASSLVPRTYEQYF. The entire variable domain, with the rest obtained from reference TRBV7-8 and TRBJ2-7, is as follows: GAGVSQSPRYKVAKRGQDVALRCDPISGHVSLFWYQQALGQGPEFLTYFQNEAQLDKSGLPSDRFFAERPEGSVSTLKIQRTQQEDSAVYLCASSLVPRTYEQYFGPGTRLTVT.

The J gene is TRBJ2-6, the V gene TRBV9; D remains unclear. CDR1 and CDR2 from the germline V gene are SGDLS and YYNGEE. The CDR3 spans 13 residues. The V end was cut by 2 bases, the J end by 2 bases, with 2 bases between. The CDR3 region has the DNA TGTGCCAGCAGCGTTACTGGGGCCAACGTCCTGACTTTC. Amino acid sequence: CASSVTGANVLTF.

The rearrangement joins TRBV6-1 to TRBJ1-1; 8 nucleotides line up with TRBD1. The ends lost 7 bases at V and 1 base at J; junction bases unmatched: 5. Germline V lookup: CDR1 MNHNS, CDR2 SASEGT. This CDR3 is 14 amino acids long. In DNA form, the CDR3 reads TGTGCCAGCAATCCCCAGGGGGCGAACACTGAAGCTTTCTTT. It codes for CASNPQGANTEAFF.

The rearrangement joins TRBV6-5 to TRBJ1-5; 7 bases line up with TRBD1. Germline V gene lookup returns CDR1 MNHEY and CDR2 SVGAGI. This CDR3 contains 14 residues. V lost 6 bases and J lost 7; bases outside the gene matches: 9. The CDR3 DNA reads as TGTGCCAGCAGGTCAGGGGGGTCATCGCAGCCCCAGCATTTT. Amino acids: CASRSGGSSQPQHF.

CDR3 sequence: CASRDRGRGDTQYF. The CDR3 bases are TGTGCCAGCAGGGACAGGGGGCGGGGAGATACGCAGTATTTT. The chain employs TRBV4-2 and TRBJ2-3, with TRBD1 identical over 11 bases. In germline, CDR1 is LGHNA, CDR2 YNFKEQ. The trim removed 6 bases at V and 5 bases at J, leaving 4 bases unmatched. The CDR3 totals 14 residues.

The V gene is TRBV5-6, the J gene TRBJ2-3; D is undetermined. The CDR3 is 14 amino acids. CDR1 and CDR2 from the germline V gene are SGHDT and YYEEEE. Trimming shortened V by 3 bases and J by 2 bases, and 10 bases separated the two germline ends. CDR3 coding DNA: TGTGCCAGCAGCTCCGGAACTAACACAGATACGCAGTATTTT. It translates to CASSSGTNTDTQYF.

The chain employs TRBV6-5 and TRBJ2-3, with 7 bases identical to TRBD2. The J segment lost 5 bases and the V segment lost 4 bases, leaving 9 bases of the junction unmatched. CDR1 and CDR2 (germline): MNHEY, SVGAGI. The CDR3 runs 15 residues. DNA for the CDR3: TGTGCCAGCAGTTCAACGACTAGCTTGTTAGATACGCAGTATTTT. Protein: CASSSTTSLLDTQYF.

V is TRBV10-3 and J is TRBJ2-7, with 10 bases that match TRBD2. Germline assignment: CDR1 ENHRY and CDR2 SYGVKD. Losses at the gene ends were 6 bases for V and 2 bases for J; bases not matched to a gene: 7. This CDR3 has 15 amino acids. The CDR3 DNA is TGTGCCATCAGCGACTCTAGCGGGAGTGCCTACGAGCAGTACTTC. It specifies CAISDSSGSAYEQYF.

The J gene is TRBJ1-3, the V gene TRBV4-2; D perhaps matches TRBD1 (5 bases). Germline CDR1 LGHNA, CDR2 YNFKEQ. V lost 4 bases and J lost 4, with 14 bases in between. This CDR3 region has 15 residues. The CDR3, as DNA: TGTGCCAGCAGCCCCCTGTCCGGGGGGGGAAACACCATATATTTT. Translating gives CASSPLSGGGNTIYF.

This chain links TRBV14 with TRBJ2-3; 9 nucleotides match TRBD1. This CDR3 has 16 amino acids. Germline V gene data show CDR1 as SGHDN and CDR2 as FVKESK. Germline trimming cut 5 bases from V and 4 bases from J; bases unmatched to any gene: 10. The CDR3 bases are TGTGCCAGCAGCGCGCACAGGGGGCGTATGGCAGATACGCAGTATTTT. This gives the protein CASSAHRGRMADTQYF.

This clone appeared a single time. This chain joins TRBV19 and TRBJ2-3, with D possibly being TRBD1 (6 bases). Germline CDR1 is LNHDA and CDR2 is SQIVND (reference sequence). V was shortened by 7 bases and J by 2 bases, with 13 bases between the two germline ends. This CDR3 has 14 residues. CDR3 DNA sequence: TGTGCCAGTACGAGGGGGAGTAACACAGATACGCAGTATTTT. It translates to CASTRGSNTDTQYF.

This CDR3 is CASSLAGDSYNEQFF. CDR3 DNA: TGTGCCAGCAGCTTAGCGGGGGACAGTTACAATGAGCAGTTCTTC. V usage is TRBV7-9 and J usage is TRBJ2-1; TRBD1 agrees at 7 bases. V was pared by 0 bases and J by 4 bases, with 3 bases of the junction left unmatched. Germline V lookup: CDR1 SEHNR, CDR2 FQNEAQ (reference sequence). This CDR3 contains 15 residues.

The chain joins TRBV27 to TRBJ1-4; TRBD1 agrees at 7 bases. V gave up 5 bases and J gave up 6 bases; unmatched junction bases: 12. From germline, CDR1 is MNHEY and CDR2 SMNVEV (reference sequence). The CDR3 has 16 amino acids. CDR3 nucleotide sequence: TGTGCCAGCAGTGGCCCAGGGGGTTTGGGTCATGAAAAACTGTTTTTT. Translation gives CASSGPGGLGHEKLFF.

CDR3 amino acids: CATSRTDINYGYTF. In nucleotides, the CDR3 is TGTGCCACCAGCAGAACTGATATAAACTATGGCTACACCTTC. This chain uses TRBV15 with TRBJ1-2, with D hard to call. Between the trimmed V and J ends, which lost 2 bases and 2 bases, there was a span of 9 bases. The CDR3 loop spans 14 amino acids. Per germline, CDR1 LNHNV and CDR2 YYDKDF (reference sequence).

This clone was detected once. DNA of the CDR3: TGTGCCAGCAGTTTGGGGAAGGGGTACGTCAATGAGCAGTTCTTC. It specifies CASSLGKGYVNEQFF. This chain links TRBV28 with TRBJ2-1, with D possibly TRBD1 on 5 matching bases. The germline V gene has CDR1 MDHEN and CDR2 SYDVKM. Trimming stripped 3 bases from V and 6 bases from J, with 15 bases between. CDR3 length equals 15 residues.

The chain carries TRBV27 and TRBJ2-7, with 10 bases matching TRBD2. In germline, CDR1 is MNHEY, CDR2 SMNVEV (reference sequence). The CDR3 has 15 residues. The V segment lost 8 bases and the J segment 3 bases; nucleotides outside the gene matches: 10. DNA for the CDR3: TGTGCCAGCCGGTCAGCAGCGGGAGGGTTCTACGAGCAGTACTTC. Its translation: CASRSAAGGFYEQYF.

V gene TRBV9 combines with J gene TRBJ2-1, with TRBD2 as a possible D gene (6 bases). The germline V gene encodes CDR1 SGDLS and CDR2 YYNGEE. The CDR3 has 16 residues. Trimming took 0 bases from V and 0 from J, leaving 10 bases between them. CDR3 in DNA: TGTGCCAGCAGCGTAGCCGGGGGACCCTCCTACAATGAGCAGTTCTTC. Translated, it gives CASSVAGGPSYNEQFF.

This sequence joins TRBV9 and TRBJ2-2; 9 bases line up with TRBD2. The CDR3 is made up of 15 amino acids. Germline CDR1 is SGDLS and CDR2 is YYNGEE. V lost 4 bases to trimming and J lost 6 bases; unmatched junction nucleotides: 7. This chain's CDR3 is CASSPTSGFPGELFF. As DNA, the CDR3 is TGTGCCAGCAGCCCAACTAGCGGGTTTCCCGGGGAGCTGTTTTTT.

The CDR3 here is CASSLGTSGKETQYF. The CDR3 region has the DNA TGTGCCAGCAGCTTAGGGACTAGCGGGAAGGAGACCCAGTACTTC. The chain uses TRBV7-6 and TRBJ2-5, with 12 bases aligning to TRBD2. The CDR3 loop spans 15 amino acids. The V gene's germline CDR1 is SGHVS and CDR2 FNYEAQ. V lost 1 base and J lost 5; bases outside the gene matches: 2. The full variable domain, rest sourced from reference TRBV7-6 and TRBJ2-5, is GAGVSQSPRYKVTKRGQDVALRCDPISGHVSLYWYRQALGQGPEFLTYFNYEAQQDKSGLPNDRFSAERPEGSISTLTIQRTEQRDSAMYRCASSLGTSGKETQYFGPGTRLLVL.

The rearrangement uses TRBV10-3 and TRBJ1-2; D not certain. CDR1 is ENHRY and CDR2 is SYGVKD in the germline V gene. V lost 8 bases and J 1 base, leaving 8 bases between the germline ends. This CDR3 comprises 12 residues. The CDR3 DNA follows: TGTGCCATCGCAAGTAGTAACTATGGCTACACCTTC. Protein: CAIASSNYGYTF.

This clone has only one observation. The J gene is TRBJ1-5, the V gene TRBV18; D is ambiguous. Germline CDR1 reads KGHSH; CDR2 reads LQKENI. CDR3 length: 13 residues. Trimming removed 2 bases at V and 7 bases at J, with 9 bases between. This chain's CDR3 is CASSPGPGQPQHF. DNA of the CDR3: TGTGCCAGCTCACCAGGGCCCGGCCAGCCCCAGCATTTT.

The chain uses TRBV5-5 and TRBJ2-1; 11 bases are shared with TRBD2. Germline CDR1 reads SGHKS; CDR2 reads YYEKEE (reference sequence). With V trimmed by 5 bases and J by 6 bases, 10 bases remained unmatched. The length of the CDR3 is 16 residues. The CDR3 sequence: CASSHATSGRFNEQFF. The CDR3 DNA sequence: TGTGCCAGCAGTCACGCTACTAGCGGGAGATTCAATGAGCAGTTCTTC.